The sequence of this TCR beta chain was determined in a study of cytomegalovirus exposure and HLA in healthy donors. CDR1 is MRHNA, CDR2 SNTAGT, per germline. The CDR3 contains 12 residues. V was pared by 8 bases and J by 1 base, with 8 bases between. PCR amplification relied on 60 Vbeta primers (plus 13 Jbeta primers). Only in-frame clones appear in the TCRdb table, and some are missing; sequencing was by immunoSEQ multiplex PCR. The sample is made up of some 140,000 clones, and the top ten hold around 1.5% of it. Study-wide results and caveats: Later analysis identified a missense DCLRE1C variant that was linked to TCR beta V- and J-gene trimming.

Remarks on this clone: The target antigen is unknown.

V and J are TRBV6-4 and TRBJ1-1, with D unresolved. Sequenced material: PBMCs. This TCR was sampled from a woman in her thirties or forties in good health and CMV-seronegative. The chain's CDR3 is CASRGTNTEAFF. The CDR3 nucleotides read TGTGCCAGCCGGGGAACGAACACTGAAGCTTTCTTT.